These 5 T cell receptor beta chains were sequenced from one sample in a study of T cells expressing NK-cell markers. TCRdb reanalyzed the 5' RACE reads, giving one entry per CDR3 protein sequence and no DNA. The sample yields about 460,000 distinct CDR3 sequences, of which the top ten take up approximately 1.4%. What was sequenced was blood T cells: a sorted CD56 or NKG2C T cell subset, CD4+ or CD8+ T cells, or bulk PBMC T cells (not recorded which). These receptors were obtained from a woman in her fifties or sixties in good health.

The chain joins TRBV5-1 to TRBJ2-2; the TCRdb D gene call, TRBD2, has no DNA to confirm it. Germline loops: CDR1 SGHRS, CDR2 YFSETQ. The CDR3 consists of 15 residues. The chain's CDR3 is CASELSGRATGELFF.

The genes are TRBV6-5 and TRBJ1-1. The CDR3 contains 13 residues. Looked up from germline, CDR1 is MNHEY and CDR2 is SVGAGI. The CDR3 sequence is CASRPNPGTSAFF.

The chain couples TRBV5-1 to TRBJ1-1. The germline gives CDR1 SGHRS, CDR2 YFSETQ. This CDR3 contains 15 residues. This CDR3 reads CASRNPFGVRTEAFF.

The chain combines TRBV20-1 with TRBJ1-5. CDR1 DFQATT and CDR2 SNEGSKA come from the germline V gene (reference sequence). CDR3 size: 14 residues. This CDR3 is CSARRSQGNQPQHF.

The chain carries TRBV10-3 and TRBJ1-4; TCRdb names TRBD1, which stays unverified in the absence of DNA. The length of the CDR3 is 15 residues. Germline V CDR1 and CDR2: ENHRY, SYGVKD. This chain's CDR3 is CAISESTMDRRKLFF.